This passage covers 19 T cell receptor beta chains from one sample sequenced in a study of metastatic and nonmetastatic thyroid tumors. TCRdb reprocessed the PCR reads using MiXCR. The sample gives around 41,000 clones, approximately 28% of which show up once; 9.9% is in the top ten. Thyroid surgery had not been preceded by any treatment in any patient. The sample consisted of blood. The source of these receptors is a male donor with papillary thyroid cancer or a benign thyroid nodule (not recorded which). Some clones in this sample may be carry-over from other donors' samples.

This clone has a handful of counts. The junction departs from germline at one end; a sequencing error may be responsible. This chain links TRBV28 with TRBJ2-6; D unclear. Germline V CDR1 and CDR2: MDHEN, SYDVKM. This CDR3 has 15 amino acids. CDR3 coding DNA: TGTGCCAGCAGTTCTCATGGCTCTGGTGCCAACTTCCTGACTTTC. Translation gives CASSSHGSGANFLTF.

A remark on this clone: A read error may account for a junction end that differs from germline. The genes are TRBV11-3 and TRBJ1-1; 10 bases are shared with TRBD1. The CDR3 runs 14 residues. The V gene's germline CDR1 is SGHNT and CDR2 YENEEA. In DNA, the CDR3 is TGTGCCAGCAGCACCGGACAGGGGGGCACTGAATCTTTCTTT. Its protein is CASSTGQGGTESFF.

This clone came up a few times. The chain employs TRBV6-1 and TRBJ1-2; D uncertain. This CDR3 comprises 15 residues. Trimming left V 6 bases short and J 2 bases short, with 16 bases between. Germline CDR1 is MNHNS and CDR2 is SASEGT. The CDR3 nucleotides are TGTGCCAGCAGAAAAATGAGTGACTTCAACTATGGCTACACCTTC. It yields the protein CASRKMSDFNYGYTF.

The V and J genes are TRBV19 and TRBJ1-1, with D hard to call. The V end was cut by 6 bases, the J end by 4 bases, with 12 bases between. Germline CDR1 LNHDA, CDR2 SQIVND (reference sequence). There are 13 residues in the CDR3. The CDR3 loop reads CASRNRGSTEAFF. CDR3 DNA sequence: TGTGCCAGTAGAAATCGGGGTTCCACTGAAGCTTTCTTT.

CDR3 in amino acids: CASSVGGLLVETQYF. The CDR3, as DNA: TGTGCCAGCAGCGTAGGAGGACTATTAGTAGAGACCCAGTACTTC. The V call is TRBV9, the J call TRBJ2-5, with D maybe TRBD2 (6 bases). The CDR3 extends over 15 amino acids. Germline V lookup: CDR1 SGDLS, CDR2 YYNGEE. V gave up 0 bases and J gave up 4 bases, with 13 bases separating them. Together with reference TRBV9 and TRBJ2-5, the CDR3 gives the full variable domain: DSGVTQTPKHLITATGQRVTLRCSPRSGDLSVYWYQQSLDQGLQFLIQYYNGEERAKGNILERFSAQQFPDLHSELNLSSLELGDSALYFCASSVGGLLVETQYFGPGTRLLVL.

This clone occurred a few times. The rearrangement joins TRBV2 to TRBJ1-5; the D gene is possibly TRBD1 (6 bases). Trimming removed 4 bases from V and 3 bases from J, with 10 bases in between. Germline assignment: CDR1 SNHLY and CDR2 FYNNEI. This CDR3 is built from 14 residues. CDR3 amino acids: CASSARGLNQPQHF. The CDR3 nucleotides are TGTGCCAGCAGTGCTCGGGGGCTCAATCAGCCCCAGCATTTT.

This chain links TRBV28 with TRBJ2-5; D gene unclear. Trimming took off 7 bases at V and 7 bases at J, with 19 bases between the two ends. The CDR3 spans 14 residues. Germline CDR1 reads MDHEN; CDR2 reads SYDVKM. CDR3 protein: CASIPVQTAWTQYF. CDR3 coding DNA: TGTGCCAGCATTCCGGTACAGACCGCGTGGACCCAGTACTTC. Full variable domain (remainder filled in from reference TRBV28 and TRBJ2-5): DVKVTQSSRYLVKRTGEKVFLECVQDMDHENMFWYRQDPGLGLRLIYFSYDVKMKEKGDIPEGYSVSREKKERFSLILESASTNQTSMYLCASIPVQTAWTQYFGPGTRLLVL.

Only a few counts were recorded for this clone. Germline and junction disagree at one end, which may indicate a read error. The chain combines TRBV6-2 or TRBV6-3 with TRBJ2-7; the D is unclear. CDR1 MNHEY and CDR2 SVGEGT come from the germline V gene. This CDR3 contains 14 residues. The CDR3 spells CASSSTLYSCEQYF. The CDR3 coding sequence is TGTGCCAGCAGTTCCACACTCTACTCCTGCGAGCAGTACTTC.

In its sample, this clone is medium-sized. The rearrangement uses TRBV30 and TRBJ1-3, with TRBD1 as a possible D gene (5 bases). Germline V CDR1 and CDR2: GTSNPN, SVGIG (reference sequence). This CDR3 comprises 14 residues. The V gene lost 3 bases and the J gene lost 0 bases, with 9 bases spanning the gap. The CDR3 sequence: CAWRTGPSGNTIYF. The DNA for the CDR3 is TGTGCCTGGAGGACGGGACCCTCTGGAAACACCATATATTTT.

The chain couples TRBV6-5 to TRBJ2-7; D gene uncertain. The CDR3 has 15 residues. Germline CDR1 is MNHEY and CDR2 is SVGAGI. The V end was cut by 4 bases, the J end by 3 bases, with 16 bases between. The CDR3 region is CASSFVPSPIYEQYF. For the CDR3, the DNA is TGTGCCAGCAGTTTCGTACCCAGCCCAATCTACGAGCAGTACTTC.

On this clone: An end of the junction does not agree with germline; a read error may underlie this. V usage is TRBV7-3 and J usage is TRBJ2-7; D is unresolved. The germline V gene has CDR1 SGHTA and CDR2 FQGTGA. This CDR3 region has 13 residues. The CDR3 nucleotides read TGTGCCAGCAGCTTTGGCGGCTCCTCCGAGCAGTACTTC. Protein product: CASSFGGSSEQYF.

This clone was found a few times. The chain uses TRBV2 and TRBJ2-7, with a weak D call TRBD2 (6 bases). The ends were cut back, 10 bases at V and 1 base at J, with 14 bases in the middle. Per the germline V gene, CDR1 is SNHLY and CDR2 is FYNNEI. The CDR3 spans 13 residues. The CDR3 sequence: CATGGSGSYEQYF. CDR3 sequence (DNA): TGTGCCACCGGGGGTAGCGGATCCTACGAGCAGTACTTC.

This clone has ten or more counts. The chain recombines TRBV6-2 or TRBV6-3 with TRBJ2-7; 7 bases fit TRBD1. Germline V lookup: CDR1 MNHEY, CDR2 SVGEGT. The CDR3 has 12 amino acids. Trimming at V came to 10 bases and at J to 3 bases, leaving 6 bases not matched to a gene. The CDR3 DNA is TGTGCCAACACGGGACAGAACTACGAGCAGTACTTC. This sequence encodes CANTGQNYEQYF.

This clone was seen many times. CDR3 DNA: TGTGCCAGCAGTTTACCGGCGATCGGTACGGGCTACACCTTC. Amino acids: CASSLPAIGTGYTF. The chain couples TRBV28 to TRBJ1-2; the D is unclear. The germline gives CDR1 MDHEN, CDR2 SYDVKM. The V gene lost 2 bases and the J gene lost 8 bases, with 15 bases spanning the gap. The CDR3 extends over 14 amino acids.

This clone was detected only a few times. This chain connects TRBV6-1 to TRBJ2-1, with 8 bases fitting TRBD2. Germline loops: CDR1 MNHNS, CDR2 SASEGT. The CDR3 loop spans 16 amino acids. J lost 3 bases, V lost 2 bases, and 6 bases had no gene match. In DNA form, the CDR3 reads TGTGCCAGCAGTGAATACCCGGGAGGGGGCTACAATGAGCAGTTCTTC. Its protein is CASSEYPGGGYNEQFF.

This clone appeared many times. This sequence joins TRBV5-1 and TRBJ2-3, with TRBD2 matching 8 bases. V shed 1 base and J 4 bases; nucleotides not matched to a gene: 5. The CDR3 has 15 amino acids. CDR1 and CDR2 from the germline V gene are SGHRS and YFSETQ. CDR3 in amino acids: CASSLSGRIPDTQYF. CDR3 coding DNA: TGCGCCAGCAGCTTGAGCGGGAGAATCCCAGATACGCAGTATTTT. The variable domain in full, with the rest retrieved from reference TRBV5-1 and TRBJ2-3, is KAGVTQTPRYLIKTRGQQVTLSCSPISGHRSVSWYQQTPGQGLQFLFEYFSETQRNKGNFPGRFSGRQFSNSRSEMNVSTLELGDSALYLCASSLSGRIPDTQYFGPGTRLTVL.

This clone has a count of ten or more. The V call is TRBV24-1, the J call TRBJ2-1, with D tentatively TRBD1 or TRBD2 (5 bases each). V was shortened by 3 bases and J by 7 bases, with 15 bases between the two germline ends. The CDR3 is made up of 15 amino acids. CDR1 is KGHDR and CDR2 is SFDVKD in the germline V gene. This chain's CDR3 is CATSDLSRETNEQFF. DNA for the CDR3: TGTGCCACCAGTGATCTCTCCAGGGAGACTAATGAGCAGTTCTTC.

This clone was seen repeatedly, ten times or more. The chain joins TRBV20-1 to TRBJ1-2, with TRBD1 matching over 8 bases. CDR3 length: 12 residues. V lost 7 bases, J lost 6 bases, and 7 bases stayed unmatched. Looked up from germline, CDR1 is DFQATT and CDR2 is SNEGSKA (reference sequence). CDR3 region: CSGPAGQDGYTF. The DNA for the CDR3 is TGCAGTGGTCCGGCGGGACAGGATGGCTACACCTTC.

The chain recombines TRBV28 with TRBJ2-1; unclear D gene. This CDR3 is built from 13 residues. The germline V gene encodes CDR1 MDHEN and CDR2 SYDVKM. Trimming removed 6 bases at V and 0 bases at J, with 6 bases between. CDR3 nucleotide sequence: TGTGCCAGCAGGTTCTTCTCCTACAATGAGCAGTTCTTC. As protein: CASRFFSYNEQFF.